This T cell receptor beta chain appears in the sequencing data of a study of T cell responses to AZD1222 COVID-19 vaccine. Regarding the study as a whole: Donor demographics were predominantly white British with a female majority; clonal diversity may be underestimated.

This clone is a singleton in its sample. What it recognizes is unknown. The repertoire was sequenced with immunoSEQ multiplex PCR; TCRdb's copy has only in-frame clones and lacks some. Of about 120,000 clones in the sample, approximately 85% were seen once. The CDR3 has 12 amino acids. V lost 6 bases, J lost 4 bases, and 1 base stayed unmatched. The origin of this receptor is an adult in good health. The gene calls are TRBV12-3 or TRBV12-4 and TRBJ2-7; 9 bases fit TRBD2. Sample: peripheral blood, taken on day 0 of AZD1222 vaccination. DNA for the CDR3: TGTGCCAGCAGCCTAGCGGGGTACGAGCAGTACTTC. This translates into CASSLAGYEQYF.